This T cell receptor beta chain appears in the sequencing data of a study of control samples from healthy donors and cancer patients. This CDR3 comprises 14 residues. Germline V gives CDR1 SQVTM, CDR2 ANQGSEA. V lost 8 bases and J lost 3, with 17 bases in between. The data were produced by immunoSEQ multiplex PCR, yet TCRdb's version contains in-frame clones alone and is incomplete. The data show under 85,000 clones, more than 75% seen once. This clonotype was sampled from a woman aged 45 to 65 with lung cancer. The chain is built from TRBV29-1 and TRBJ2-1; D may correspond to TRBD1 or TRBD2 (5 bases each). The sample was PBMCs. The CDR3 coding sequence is TGCAGCACCCGACAGTGGGGAGTCTACAATGAGCAGTTCTTC. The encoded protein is CSTRQWGVYNEQFF.